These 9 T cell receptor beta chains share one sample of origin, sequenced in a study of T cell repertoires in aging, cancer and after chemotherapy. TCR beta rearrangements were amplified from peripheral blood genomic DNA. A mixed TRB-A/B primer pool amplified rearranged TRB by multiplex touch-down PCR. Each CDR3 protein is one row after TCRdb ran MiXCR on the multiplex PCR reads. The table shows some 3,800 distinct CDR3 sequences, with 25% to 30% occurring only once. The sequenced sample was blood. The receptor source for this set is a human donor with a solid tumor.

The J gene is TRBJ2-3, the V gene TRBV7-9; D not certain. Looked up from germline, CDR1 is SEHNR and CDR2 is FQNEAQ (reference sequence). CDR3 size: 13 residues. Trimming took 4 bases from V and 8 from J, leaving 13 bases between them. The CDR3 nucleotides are TGTGCCAGCAGCTCCCCCCCCGAGACTACGCAGTATTTT. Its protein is CASSSPPETTQYF.

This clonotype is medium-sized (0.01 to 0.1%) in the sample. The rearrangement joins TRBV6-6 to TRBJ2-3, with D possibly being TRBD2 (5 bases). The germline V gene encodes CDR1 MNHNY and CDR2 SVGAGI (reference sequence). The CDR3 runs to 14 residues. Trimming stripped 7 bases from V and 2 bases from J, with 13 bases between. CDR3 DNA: TGTGCCAGCAAGAGGGCTGAGGACACAGATACGCAGTATTTT. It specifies CASKRAEDTDTQYF.

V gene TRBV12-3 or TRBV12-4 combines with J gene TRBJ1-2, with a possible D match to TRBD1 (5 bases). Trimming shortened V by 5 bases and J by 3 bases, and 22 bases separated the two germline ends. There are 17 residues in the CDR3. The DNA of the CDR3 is TGTGCCAGCAGTCCATCGGGCAGGGTAGGTCGAGACTATGGCTACACCTTC. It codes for CASSPSGRVGRDYGYTF.

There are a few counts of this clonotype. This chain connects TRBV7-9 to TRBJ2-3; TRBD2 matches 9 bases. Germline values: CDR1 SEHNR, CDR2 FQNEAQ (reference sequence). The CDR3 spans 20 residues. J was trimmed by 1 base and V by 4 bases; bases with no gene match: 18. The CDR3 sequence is CASSSPPGTSPFYGTDTQYF. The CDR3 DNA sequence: TGTGCCAGCAGCTCACCCCCCGGGACTAGCCCTTTTTATGGCACAGATACGCAGTATTTT.

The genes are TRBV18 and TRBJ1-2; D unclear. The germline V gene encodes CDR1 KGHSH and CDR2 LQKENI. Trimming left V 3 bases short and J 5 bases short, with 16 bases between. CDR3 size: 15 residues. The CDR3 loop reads CASSPPGGRLYGYTF. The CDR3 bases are TGTGCCAGCTCACCGCCAGGTGGCAGATTGTATGGCTACACCTTC.

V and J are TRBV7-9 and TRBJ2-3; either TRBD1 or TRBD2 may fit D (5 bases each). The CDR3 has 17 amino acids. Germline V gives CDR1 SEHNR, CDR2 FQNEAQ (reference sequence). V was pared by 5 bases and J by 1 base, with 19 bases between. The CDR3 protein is CASSTVRAEVRTDTQYF. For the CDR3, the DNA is TGTGCCAGCAGCACGGTCAGGGCGGAGGTGCGCACAGATACGCAGTATTTT.

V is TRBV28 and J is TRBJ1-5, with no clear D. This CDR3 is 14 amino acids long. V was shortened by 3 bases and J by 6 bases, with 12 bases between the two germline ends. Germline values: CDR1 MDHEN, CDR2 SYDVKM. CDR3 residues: CASSFHERGQPQHF. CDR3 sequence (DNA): TGTGCCAGCAGTTTTCACGAACGGGGTCAGCCCCAGCATTTT.

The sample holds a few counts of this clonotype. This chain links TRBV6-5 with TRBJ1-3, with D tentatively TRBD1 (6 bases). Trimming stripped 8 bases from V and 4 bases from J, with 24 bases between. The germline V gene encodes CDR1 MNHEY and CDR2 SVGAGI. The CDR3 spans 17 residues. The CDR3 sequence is CASALGGSLDTGNTIYF. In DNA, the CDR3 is TGTGCCAGCGCCCTAGGGGGTTCATTAGACACCGGAAACACCATATATTTT.

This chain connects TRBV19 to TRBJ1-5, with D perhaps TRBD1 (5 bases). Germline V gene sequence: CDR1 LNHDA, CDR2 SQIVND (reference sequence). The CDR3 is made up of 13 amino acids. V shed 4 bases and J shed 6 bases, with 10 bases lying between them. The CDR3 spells CASSSPGGQPQHF. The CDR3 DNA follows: TGTGCCAGTAGTAGCCCGGGGGGTCAGCCCCAGCATTTT.